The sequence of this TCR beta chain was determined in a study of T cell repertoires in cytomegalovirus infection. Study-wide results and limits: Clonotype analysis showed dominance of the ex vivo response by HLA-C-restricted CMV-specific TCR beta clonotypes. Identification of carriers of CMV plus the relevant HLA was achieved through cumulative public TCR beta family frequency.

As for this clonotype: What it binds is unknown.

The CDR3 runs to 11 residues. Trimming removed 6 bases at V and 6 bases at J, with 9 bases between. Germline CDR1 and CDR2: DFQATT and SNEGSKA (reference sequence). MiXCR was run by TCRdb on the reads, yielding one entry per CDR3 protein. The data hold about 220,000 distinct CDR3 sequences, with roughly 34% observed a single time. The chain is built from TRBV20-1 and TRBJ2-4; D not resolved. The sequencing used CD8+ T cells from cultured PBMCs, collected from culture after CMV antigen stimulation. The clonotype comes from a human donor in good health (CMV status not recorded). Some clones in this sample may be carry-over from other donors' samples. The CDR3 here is CSAKTLNIQYF. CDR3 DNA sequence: TGCAGTGCCAAGACTTTAAACATTCAGTACTTC.